Here is one T cell receptor (beta chain) with its context. With 60 Vbeta and 13 Jbeta primers, the PCR was carried out. Some clones are missing from TCRdb's copy, which holds only in-frame ones; the method was immunoSEQ multiplex PCR. Its table lists approximately 80,000 clones. These data come from a study of cytomegalovirus exposure and HLA in healthy donors. There are 14 residues in the CDR3. CDR1 SGHNT and CDR2 YYREEE come from the germline V gene (reference sequence). Trimming removed 4 bases from V and 8 bases from J; junction bases left unmatched: 9. The chain links TRBV5-4 to TRBJ2-1; TRBD2 matches 7 bases. The specimen sequenced was PBMCs. This clonotype originated in a woman in her twenties or thirties in good health and CMV-seronegative. The DNA of the CDR3 is TGTGCCAGCAGCCATAAGCGGGACGTGGATGAGCAGTTCTTC. This translates into CASSHKRDVDEQFF. The variable domain in full, completed from reference TRBV5-4 and TRBJ2-1, reads ETGVTQSPTHLIKTRGQQVTLRCSSQSGHNTVSWYQQALGQGPQFIFQYYREEENGRGNFPPRFSGLQFPNYSSELNVNALELDDSALYLCASSHKRDVDEQFFGPGTRLTVL.